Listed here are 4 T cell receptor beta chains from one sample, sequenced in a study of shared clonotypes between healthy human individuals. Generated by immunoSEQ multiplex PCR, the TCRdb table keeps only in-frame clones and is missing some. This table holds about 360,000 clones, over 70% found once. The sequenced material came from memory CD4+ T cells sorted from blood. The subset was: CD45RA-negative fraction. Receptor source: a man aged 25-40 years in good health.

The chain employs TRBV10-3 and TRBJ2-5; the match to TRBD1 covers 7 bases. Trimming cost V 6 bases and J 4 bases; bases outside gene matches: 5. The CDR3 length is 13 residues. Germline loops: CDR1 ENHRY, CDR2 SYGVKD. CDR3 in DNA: TGTGCCATCAGCGGAGGACAGGTAGAGACCCAGTACTTC. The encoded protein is CAISGGQVETQYF.

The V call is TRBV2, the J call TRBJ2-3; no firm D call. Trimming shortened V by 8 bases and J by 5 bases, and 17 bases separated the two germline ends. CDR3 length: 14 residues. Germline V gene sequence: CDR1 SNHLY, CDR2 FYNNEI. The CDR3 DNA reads TGTGCCAGCGGAGTTCGGCTAGTAGTAGATACGCAGTATTTT. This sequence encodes CASGVRLVVDTQYF. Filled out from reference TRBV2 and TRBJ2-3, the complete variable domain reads EPEVTQTPSHQVTQMGQEVILRCVPISNHLYFYWYRQILGQKVEFLVSFYNNEISEKSEIFDDQFSVERPDGSNFTLKIRSTKLEDSAMYFCASGVRLVVDTQYFGPGTRLTVL.

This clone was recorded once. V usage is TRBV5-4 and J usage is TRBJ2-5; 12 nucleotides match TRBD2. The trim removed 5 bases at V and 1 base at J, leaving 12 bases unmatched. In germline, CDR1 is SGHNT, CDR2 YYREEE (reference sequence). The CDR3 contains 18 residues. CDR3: CASSEGLAGDLFQETQYF. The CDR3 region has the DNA TGTGCCAGCAGTGAGGGACTAGCGGGCGACCTATTCCAAGAGACCCAGTACTTC.

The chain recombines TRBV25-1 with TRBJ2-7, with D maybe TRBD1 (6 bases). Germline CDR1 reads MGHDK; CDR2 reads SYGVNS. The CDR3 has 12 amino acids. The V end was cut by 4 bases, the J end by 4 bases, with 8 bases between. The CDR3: CASSGTGYEQYF. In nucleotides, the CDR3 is TGTGCCAGCAGTGGAACAGGGTACGAGCAGTACTTC.